What follows are 27 T cell receptor beta chains derived from one specimen sequenced in a study of cytomegalovirus exposure and HLA in healthy donors. The PCR used 60 Vbeta and 13 Jbeta primers. The repertoire was sequenced with immunoSEQ multiplex PCR; TCRdb's copy has only in-frame clones and lacks some. The repertoire consists of about 37,000 clones, with about four fifths occurring once and the leading ten covering about a tenth. Sequences were obtained from PBMCs. The receptors were gathered from a woman in her 40s in good health and CMV-seronegative.

The chain carries TRBV2 and TRBJ1-1; tentative D call: TRBD1 (5 bases). This CDR3 contains 15 residues. Trimming removed 4 bases from V and 4 bases from J, with 16 bases in between. Germline CDR1 SNHLY, CDR2 FYNNEI. The CDR3 spells CASSGTAGWITEAFF. In DNA, the CDR3 is TGTGCCAGCAGTGGAACAGCAGGGTGGATCACTGAAGCTTTCTTT.

The chain carries TRBV19 and TRBJ1-1; the D gene is possibly TRBD1 (5 bases). The CDR3 extends over 13 amino acids. From germline, CDR1 is LNHDA and CDR2 SQIVND (reference sequence). The V end was cut by 7 bases, the J end by 2 bases, with 11 bases between. Here the CDR3 DNA reads TGTGCCAGTACCAGGACACGAAACACTGAAGCTTTCTTT. Protein product: CASTRTRNTEAFF.

The rearrangement joins TRBV10-3 to TRBJ1-2; D remains unclear. The CDR3 is 16 amino acids. The V end was cut by 3 bases, the J end by 6 bases, with 20 bases between. CDR1 and CDR2 from the germline V gene are ENHRY and SYGVKD. As DNA, the CDR3 is TGTGCCATCAGTGATTCGGTACTCACTTCTGTAGATGGCTACACCTTC. Protein: CAISDSVLTSVDGYTF.

J is TRBJ1-3 and V is TRBV11-2, with D hard to call. V lost 0 bases to trimming and J lost 0 bases, with 3 bases between them. The germline CDR1 and CDR2 sequences are SGHAT and FQNNGV. The CDR3 loop spans 14 amino acids. CDR3 in amino acids: CASSLDYSGNTIYF. The CDR3 coding sequence is TGTGCCAGCAGCTTAGACTACTCTGGAAACACCATATATTTT. The whole variable domain, filled in from reference TRBV11-2 and TRBJ1-3, reads EAGVAQSPRYKIIEKRQSVAFWCNPISGHATLYWYQQILGQGPKLLIQFQNNGVVDDSQLPKDRFSAERLKGVDSTLKIQPAKLEDSAVYLCASSLDYSGNTIYFGEGSWLTVV.

The V and J genes are TRBV11-2 and TRBJ1-2; no reliable D call. Looked up from germline, CDR1 is SGHAT and CDR2 is FQNNGV. The V end lost 4 bases, the J end lost 5 bases, and 14 bases lay between the germline ends. This CDR3 has 14 residues. DNA for the CDR3: TGTGCCAGCAGCTCCGCTTCTATAAAGTATGGCTACACCTTC. As protein: CASSSASIKYGYTF.

This chain uses TRBV15 with TRBJ1-1; D might be TRBD1 (5 bases). Germline V gene data show CDR1 as LNHNV and CDR2 as YYDKDF (reference sequence). V was clipped by 0 bases and J by 0 bases, with 11 bases between them. This CDR3 has 16 residues. CDR3 bases: TGTGCCACCAGCAGAGATGAGCAGGGTTTGAACACTGAAGCTTTCTTT. It is translated as CATSRDEQGLNTEAFF.

The chain employs TRBV7-9 and TRBJ1-3; no clear D. V shed 5 bases and J shed 10 bases, with 15 bases lying between them. The CDR3 spans 13 residues. Germline V lookup: CDR1 SEHNR, CDR2 FQNEAQ (reference sequence). CDR3 coding DNA: TGTGCCAGCAGCCCCGCGAGGGAGAGAACCATATATTTT. Residues: CASSPARERTIYF.

The chain is built from TRBV29-1 and TRBJ2-1; weak D call: TRBD1 (6 bases). The CDR3 has 11 amino acids. Trimming shortened V by 7 bases and J by 9 bases, and 13 bases separated the two germline ends. Germline loops: CDR1 SQVTM, CDR2 ANQGSEA. The CDR3 coding sequence is TGCAGCGCACCTACAGGGCGTGAGCAGTTCTTC. Protein product: CSAPTGREQFF.

This clone was observed a few times. V and J are TRBV5-1 and TRBJ2-3; D is ambiguous. This CDR3 region has 13 residues. Germline CDR1 reads SGHRS; CDR2 reads YFSETQ. Trimming removed 0 bases at V and 1 base at J, with 3 bases between. CDR3 nucleotide sequence: TGCGCCAGCAGCTTGGGGCGCACAGATACGCAGTATTTT. This sequence encodes CASSLGRTDTQYF.

The rearrangement joins TRBV5-1 to TRBJ2-3, with 11 bases lining up with TRBD1. The CDR3 contains 17 residues. Germline V gene sequence: CDR1 SGHRS, CDR2 YFSETQ. The V segment lost 4 bases and the J segment 6 bases; nucleotides outside the gene matches: 13. The CDR3 DNA reads TGCGCCAGCAGCCGAGGTTCCGGGACAGGGGGGTTGGATACGCAGTATTTT. It yields the protein CASSRGSGTGGLDTQYF.

This rearrangement joins TRBV11-2 to TRBJ2-3; TRBD2 might be the D (6 bases). V was trimmed by 3 bases and J by 3 bases, leaving 13 bases between them. The length of the CDR3 is 15 residues. Per the germline V gene, CDR1 is SGHAT and CDR2 is FQNNGV. Here the CDR3 reads CASSLSSGVTDTQYF. CDR3 DNA: TGTGCCAGCAGCTTGTCGTCGGGAGTGACAGATACGCAGTATTTT.

This chain uses TRBV5-1 with TRBJ2-5; 8 positions match TRBD2. Losses at the gene ends were 4 bases for V and 1 base for J; bases not matched to a gene: 6. The germline V gene encodes CDR1 SGHRS and CDR2 YFSETQ. This CDR3 spans 15 amino acids. CDR3 region: CASSTGLARQETQYF. In DNA, the CDR3 is TGCGCCAGCAGCACCGGACTAGCACGCCAAGAGACCCAGTACTTC.

The rearrangement joins TRBV5-5 to TRBJ1-1; 8 nucleotides match TRBD1. The CDR3 totals 14 residues. CDR1 is SGHKS, CDR2 YYEKEE, per germline (reference sequence). V was pared by 4 bases and J by 6 bases, with 8 bases of the junction left unmatched. DNA for the CDR3: TGTGCCAGCAGCACCCCAGGGGGCAAGGCTGAAGCTTTCTTT. Translation: CASSTPGGKAEAFF.

This clone was detected a few times. The chain couples TRBV29-1 to TRBJ2-1, with 8 bases identical to TRBD2. This CDR3 spans 15 amino acids. After removal of 0 bases from V and 8 bases from J, the junction contained 9 bases not matched to a gene. The V gene's germline CDR1 is SQVTM and CDR2 ANQGSEA. The CDR3 sequence: CSVEEPAGGSDEQFF. CDR3 DNA sequence: TGCAGCGTTGAAGAACCCGCGGGGGGTAGCGATGAGCAGTTCTTC.

The genes are TRBV5-1 and TRBJ1-2; 9 nucleotides line up with TRBD1. The V and J ends lost 2 bases and 2 bases, in that order; junction bases with no gene match: 7. CDR1 is SGHRS and CDR2 is YFSETQ in the germline V gene. The length of the CDR3 is 16 residues. CDR3 DNA sequence: TGCGCCAGCAGCTTCGACAGGGGGTCTTCCAACTATGGCTACACCTTC. Translated: CASSFDRGSSNYGYTF.

This chain joins TRBV2 and TRBJ2-7; TRBD1 matches at 9 bases. The CDR3 extends over 13 amino acids. V gave up 10 bases and J gave up 1 base; unmatched junction bases: 5. Germline V gene data show CDR1 as SNHLY and CDR2 as FYNNEI. CDR3 residues: CAIRDRASYEQYV. CDR3 sequence (DNA): TGTGCCATTAGGGACAGGGCTTCCTACGAGCAGTACGTC.

The V and J genes are TRBV18 and TRBJ1-2; TRBD1 matches at 10 bases. The germline V gene has CDR1 KGHSH and CDR2 LQKENI. V gave up 4 bases and J gave up 7 bases; unmatched junction bases: 9. This CDR3 contains 15 residues. CDR3 sequence: CASSQPGQGVRGYTF. DNA of the CDR3: TGTGCCAGCTCACAGCCAGGACAGGGGGTACGTGGCTACACCTTC.

In this sample, this clone turned up once. The rearrangement uses TRBV4-2 and TRBJ1-1; 9 bases agree with TRBD1. CDR1 is LGHNA, CDR2 YNFKEQ, per germline. Trimming took 4 bases from V and 5 from J; bases not matched to a gene: 8. This CDR3 region has 15 residues. The CDR3 region has the DNA TGTGCCAGCAGCCCGCGGGGACAGGGTGTTACTGAAGCTTTCTTT. Protein sequence: CASSPRGQGVTEAFF.

V gene TRBV5-1 combines with J gene TRBJ2-2; D not resolved. CDR1 is SGHRS, CDR2 YFSETQ, per germline. This CDR3 is 13 amino acids long. Trimming removed 3 bases from V and 6 bases from J, with 9 bases in between. CDR3 sequence: CASSSTWPGELFF. The CDR3 region has the DNA TGCGCCAGCAGCTCAACCTGGCCCGGGGAGCTGTTTTTT.

The chain combines TRBV9 with TRBJ1-2, with TRBD1 matching over 9 bases. With 4 bases clipped from V and 1 base from J, the junction kept 11 bases outside the gene matches. Germline CDR1 reads SGDLS; CDR2 reads YYNGEE. This CDR3 comprises 17 residues. The CDR3 DNA reads as TGTGCCAGCAGCCCCACCGGGGACAGGGATTTTAACTATGGCTACACCTTC. Its protein is CASSPTGDRDFNYGYTF. The variable domain in full, completed from reference TRBV9 and TRBJ1-2, reads DSGVTQTPKHLITATGQRVTLRCSPRSGDLSVYWYQQSLDQGLQFLIQYYNGEERAKGNILERFSAQQFPDLHSELNLSSLELGDSALYFCASSPTGDRDFNYGYTFGSGTRLTVV.

The chain recombines TRBV5-6 with TRBJ2-1; 8 nucleotides line up with TRBD2. CDR1 is SGHDT, CDR2 YYEEEE, per germline. The CDR3 has 13 amino acids. Trimming at V came to 3 bases and at J to 5 bases, leaving 1 base not matched to a gene. CDR3 protein: CASSSGLDNEQFF. The DNA of the CDR3 is TGTGCCAGCAGCTCGGGACTAGACAATGAGCAGTTCTTC.

The table lists this clone with a few counts. V is TRBV5-8 and J is TRBJ2-6; 10 bases are shared with TRBD1. The length of the CDR3 is 17 residues. V dropped 4 bases and J dropped 0; count of bases not matched to a gene: 4. Germline V CDR1 and CDR2: SGHTS, YDEGEE. CDR3 DNA: TGTGCCAGCAGCATCCGGACAGGGGGCTCTGGGGCCAACGTCCTGACTTTC. This encodes CASSIRTGGSGANVLTF.

The V and J genes are TRBV29-1 and TRBJ2-5; D uncertain. V lost 3 bases and J lost 5, with 16 bases in between. CDR1 SQVTM and CDR2 ANQGSEA come from the germline V gene. This CDR3 has 14 residues. The CDR3 sequence: CSVEGRLVRETQYF. The CDR3, as DNA: TGCAGCGTTGAGGGTCGCCTAGTAAGGGAGACCCAGTACTTC.

The rearrangement joins TRBV5-1 to TRBJ2-3; 7 bases are a match to TRBD1. This CDR3 is built from 15 residues. V gave up 0 bases and J gave up 3 bases; unmatched junction bases: 4. CDR1 is SGHRS, CDR2 YFSETQ, per germline. CDR3 in amino acids: CASSLVGRGTDTQYF. The CDR3 bases are TGCGCCAGCAGCTTGGTGGGCAGGGGGACAGATACGCAGTATTTT.

The J gene is TRBJ2-3, the V gene TRBV29-1; tentatively, D is TRBD2 (6 bases). Germline V lookup: CDR1 SQVTM, CDR2 ANQGSEA. The germline V and J ends were trimmed by 3 bases and 1 base, with 11 bases remaining between them. CDR3 length equals 14 residues. DNA of the CDR3: TGCAGCGTTGAGTCGGGACTGCGCACAGATACGCAGTATTTT. Translated, it gives CSVESGLRTDTQYF.

This clone has more than one count but fewer than ten. The rearrangement joins TRBV10-2 to TRBJ2-1; D may be TRBD2 (6 bases). The V end lost 3 bases, the J end lost 3 bases, and 9 bases lay between the germline ends. CDR1 and CDR2 from the germline V gene are WSHSY and SAAADI. The CDR3 spans 14 residues. CDR3: CASSDTSSYNEQFF. The CDR3 region has the DNA TGCGCCAGCAGTGATACTAGCAGCTACAATGAGCAGTTCTTC.

This clone has just a few counts. The chain joins TRBV6-5 to TRBJ2-1; 8 bases fit TRBD1. Germline CDR1 reads MNHEY; CDR2 reads SVGAGI. The CDR3 covers 13 residues. The V and J ends lost 3 bases and 7 bases, in that order; junction bases with no gene match: 2. The CDR3 DNA sequence: TGTGCCAGCAGTTATAACAGGGGGAATGAGCAGTTCTTC. This encodes CASSYNRGNEQFF.